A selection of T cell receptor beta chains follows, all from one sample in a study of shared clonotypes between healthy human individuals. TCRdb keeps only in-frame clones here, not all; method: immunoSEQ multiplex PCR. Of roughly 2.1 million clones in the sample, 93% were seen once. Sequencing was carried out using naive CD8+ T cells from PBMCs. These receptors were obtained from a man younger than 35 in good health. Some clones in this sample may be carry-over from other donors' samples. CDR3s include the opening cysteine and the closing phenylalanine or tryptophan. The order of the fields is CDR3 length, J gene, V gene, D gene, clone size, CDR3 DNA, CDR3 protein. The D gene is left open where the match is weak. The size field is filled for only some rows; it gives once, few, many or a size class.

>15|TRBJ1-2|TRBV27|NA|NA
TGTGCCAGCAGTCCCCCGGGCCAGGGGATTCATGGCTACACCTTC
CASSPPGQGIHGYTF
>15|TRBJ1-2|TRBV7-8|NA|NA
TGTGCCAGCAGCTTAGAGGGCAGAGGAGTCTATGGCTACACCTTC
CASSLEGRGVYGYTF
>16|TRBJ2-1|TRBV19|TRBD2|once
TGTGCCAGTAACCGCGGGAGGGCCCCTTTCGTAAATGAGCAGTTCTTC
CASNRGRAPFVNEQFF
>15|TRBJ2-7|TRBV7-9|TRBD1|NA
TGTGCCAGCAGCTCCCCCGGGACAGGGGCCTACGAGCAGTACTTC
CASSSPGTGAYEQYF
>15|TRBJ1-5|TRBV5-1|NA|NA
TGCGCCAGCAGCTTATCGGGGAATAGCAATCAGCCCCAGCATTTT
CASSLSGNSNQPQHF
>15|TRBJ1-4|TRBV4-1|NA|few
TGCGCCAGCAGCCAAGTAAGGAGAACCGATGAAAAACTGTTTTTT
CASSQVRRTDEKLFF
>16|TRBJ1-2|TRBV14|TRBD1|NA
TGTGCCAGCAGCCAAGGGCGGACAGGAAAACCCTATGGCTACACCTTC
CASSQGRTGKPYGYTF
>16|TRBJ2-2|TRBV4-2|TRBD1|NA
TGTGCCAGCAGCCAGGGACAGGGGGCCTACACCGGGGAGCTGTTTTTT
CASSQGQGAYTGELFF
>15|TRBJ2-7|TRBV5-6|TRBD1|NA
TGTGCCAGCAGCTTGGAAGCAGGGGGCCCCTACGAGCAGTACTTC
CASSLEAGGPYEQYF
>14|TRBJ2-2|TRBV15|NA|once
TGTGCCACCAGTCGACGGGTCAGCACCGGGGAGCTGTTTTTT
CATSRRVSTGELFF
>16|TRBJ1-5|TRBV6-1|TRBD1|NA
TGTGCCAGCAGCGAACTGTCGCCAGGGGGGAGACAGCCCCAGCATTTT
CASSELSPGGRQPQHF
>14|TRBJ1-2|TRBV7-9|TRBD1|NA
TGTGCCAGCAGCTCCCCAGGGGGGACCTATGGCTACACCTTC
CASSSPGGTYGYTF
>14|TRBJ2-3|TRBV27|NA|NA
TGTGCCAGCAGTTCACGGACTGCCACAGATACGCAGTATTTT
CASSSRTATDTQYF
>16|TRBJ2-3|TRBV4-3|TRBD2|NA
TGCGCCAGCAGCCAAGAATTTCGACTAGCGGGAGATACGCAGTATTTT
CASSQEFRLAGDTQYF
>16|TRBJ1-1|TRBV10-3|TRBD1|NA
TGTGCCATCAGTGGACAGGGAAAAACTTGGGGTTCTGAAGCTTTCTTT
CAISGQGKTWGSEAFF
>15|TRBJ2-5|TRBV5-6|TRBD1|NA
TGTGCCAGCAGGCCCGGGACAGGGGTTAGGGAGACCCAGTACTTC
CASRPGTGVRETQYF
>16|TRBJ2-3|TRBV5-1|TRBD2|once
TGCGCCAGCAGCCCAGCCGTAGCGGGACGGACAGATACGCAGTATTTT
CASSPAVAGRTDTQYF
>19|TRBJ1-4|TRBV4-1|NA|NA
TGCGCCAGCAGCCAAGGAAGGGGCAGGGAAGCTGCAACTAATGAAAAACTGTTTTTT
CASSQGRGREAATNEKLFF
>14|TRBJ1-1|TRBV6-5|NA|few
TGTGCCAGCGGGGGTTATGGGGCGAACACTGAAGCTTTCTTT
CASGGYGANTEAFF
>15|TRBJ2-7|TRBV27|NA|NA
TGTGCCAGCAGTTTATCGCCTGACAGCCTCTACGAGCAGTACTTC
CASSLSPDSLYEQYF
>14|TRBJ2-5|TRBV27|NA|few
TGTGCCAGCAGTAAGATAGGGTCAGGGGAGACCCAGTACTTC
CASSKIGSGETQYF
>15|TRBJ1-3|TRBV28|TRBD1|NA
TGTGCCAGCAGTTGGGGGACAGCCTCTGGAAACACCATATATTTT
CASSWGTASGNTIYF
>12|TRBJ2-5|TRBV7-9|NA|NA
TGTGCCAACGGAGACACCCAAGAGACCCAGTACTTC
CANGDTQETQYF
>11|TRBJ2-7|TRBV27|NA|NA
TGTGCCAGCGCGGGGTCCCACGAGCAGTACTTC
CASAGSHEQYF
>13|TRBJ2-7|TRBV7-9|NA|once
TGTGCCAGCAGCCCCACTAGGAATAACGAGCAGTACTTC
CASSPTRNNEQYF
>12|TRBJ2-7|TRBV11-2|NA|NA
TGTGCCAGCATGGAAGGGGCCTACGAGCAGTACTTC
CASMEGAYEQYF
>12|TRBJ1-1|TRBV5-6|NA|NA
TGTGCCAGCAGCTTAGGAGTTTCTGAAGCTTTCTTT
CASSLGVSEAFF
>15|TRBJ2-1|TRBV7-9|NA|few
TGTGCCAGCAGCCTGGGGCCGCTAGCCCCCAATGAGCAGTTCTTC
CASSLGPLAPNEQFF
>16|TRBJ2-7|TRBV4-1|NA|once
TGCGCCAGCAGCCAAGTTTTGGGAGATCGGCCCTACGAGCAGTACTTC
CASSQVLGDRPYEQYF
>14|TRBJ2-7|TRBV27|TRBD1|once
TGTGCCAGCAGTTATGGACAGGGGTCCTACGAGCAGTACTTC
CASSYGQGSYEQYF
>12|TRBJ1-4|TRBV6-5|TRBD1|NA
TGTGCCACGGGGACAGGGAATGAAAAACTGTTTTTT
CATGTGNEKLFF
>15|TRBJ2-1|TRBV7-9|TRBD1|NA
TGTGCCAGCAGCTACCGGGACAGGGGATTGAATGAGCAGTTCTTC
CASSYRDRGLNEQFF
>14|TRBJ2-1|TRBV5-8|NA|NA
TGTGCCAGCAGCTTGACAGGGATGGTCAATGAGCAGTTCTTC
CASSLTGMVNEQFF
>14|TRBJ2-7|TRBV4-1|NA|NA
TGCGCCAGCAGCCCTCTGGACAGTGCCTACGAGCAGTACTTC
CASSPLDSAYEQYF
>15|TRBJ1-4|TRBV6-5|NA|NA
TGTGCCAGCAGTCAGGAGGGCAGGGTCAGGGAAAAACTGTTTTTT
CASSQEGRVREKLFF
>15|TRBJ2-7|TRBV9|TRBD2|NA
TGTGCCAGCAGCGTGAGCGGGGGGACGGTCCACGAGCAGTACTTC
CASSVSGGTVHEQYF
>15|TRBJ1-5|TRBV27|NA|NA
TGTGCCAGCAGTTTATCTGGAGGCTTTAATCAGCCCCAGCATTTT
CASSLSGGFNQPQHF
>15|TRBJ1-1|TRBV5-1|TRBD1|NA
TGCGCCAGCAGCAGCCTCGGGACAGCCAACGCTGAAGCTTTCTTT
CASSSLGTANAEAFF
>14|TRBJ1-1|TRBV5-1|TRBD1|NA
TGCGCCAGCAGCCCTCGGACAGGGGTCACTGAAGCTTTCTTT
CASSPRTGVTEAFF
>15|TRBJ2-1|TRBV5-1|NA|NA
TGCGCCAGCAGCTTGGAAGGGGCCTCGGGGGATGAGCAGTTCTTC
CASSLEGASGDEQFF
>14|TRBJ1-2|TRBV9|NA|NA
TGTGCCAGCAGCGACCCCCCGGGGGCGGGTGGCTACACCTTC
CASSDPPGAGGYTF
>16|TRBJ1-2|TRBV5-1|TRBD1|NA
TGCGCCAGCAGCGGAGGACAGGGGGCCTGGAGGGATGGCTACACCTTC
CASSGGQGAWRDGYTF
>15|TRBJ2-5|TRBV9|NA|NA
TGTGCCAGCAGCGTAGGTTCGGGGGATTGGGAGACCCAGTACTTC
CASSVGSGDWETQYF
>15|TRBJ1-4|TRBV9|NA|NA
TGTGCCAGCAGCCCTAGAGGTCGGGGAGGCGAAAAACTGTTTTTT
CASSPRGRGGEKLFF
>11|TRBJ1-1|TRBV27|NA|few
TGTGCCACCCTAGGGGGGACTGAAGCTTTCTTT
CATLGGTEAFF
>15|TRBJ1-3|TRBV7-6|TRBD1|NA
TGTGCCAGCAGCTCGGACAGGGGGCCTGGAAACACCATATATTTT
CASSSDRGPGNTIYF
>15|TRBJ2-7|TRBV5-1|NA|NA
TGCGCCAGCAGCCCAAGACCGGGACCGATCTACGAGCAGTACTTC
CASSPRPGPIYEQYF
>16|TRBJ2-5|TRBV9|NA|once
TGTGCCAGCAGCGTAGTTGTAGGAGGGGGGTCGGAGACCCAGTACTTC
CASSVVVGGGSETQYF
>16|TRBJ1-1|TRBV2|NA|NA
TGTGCCAGCAGTGAAAGCGGTGGTCAGTTCCTGTCTGAAGCTTTCTTT
CASSESGGQFLSEAFF